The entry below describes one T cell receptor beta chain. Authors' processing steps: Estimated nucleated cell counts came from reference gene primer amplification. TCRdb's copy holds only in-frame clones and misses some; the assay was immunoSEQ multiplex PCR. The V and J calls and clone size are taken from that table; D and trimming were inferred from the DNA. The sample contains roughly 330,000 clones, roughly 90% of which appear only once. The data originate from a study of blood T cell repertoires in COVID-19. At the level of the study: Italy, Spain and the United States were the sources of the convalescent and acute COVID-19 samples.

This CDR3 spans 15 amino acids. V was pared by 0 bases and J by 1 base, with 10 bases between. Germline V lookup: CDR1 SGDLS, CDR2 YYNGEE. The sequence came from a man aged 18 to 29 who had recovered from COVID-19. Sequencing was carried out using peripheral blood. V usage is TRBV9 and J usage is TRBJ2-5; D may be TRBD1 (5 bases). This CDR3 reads CASSVGVDSQETQYF. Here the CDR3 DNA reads TGTGCCAGCAGCGTAGGGGTCGACAGCCAAGAGACCCAGTACTTC.